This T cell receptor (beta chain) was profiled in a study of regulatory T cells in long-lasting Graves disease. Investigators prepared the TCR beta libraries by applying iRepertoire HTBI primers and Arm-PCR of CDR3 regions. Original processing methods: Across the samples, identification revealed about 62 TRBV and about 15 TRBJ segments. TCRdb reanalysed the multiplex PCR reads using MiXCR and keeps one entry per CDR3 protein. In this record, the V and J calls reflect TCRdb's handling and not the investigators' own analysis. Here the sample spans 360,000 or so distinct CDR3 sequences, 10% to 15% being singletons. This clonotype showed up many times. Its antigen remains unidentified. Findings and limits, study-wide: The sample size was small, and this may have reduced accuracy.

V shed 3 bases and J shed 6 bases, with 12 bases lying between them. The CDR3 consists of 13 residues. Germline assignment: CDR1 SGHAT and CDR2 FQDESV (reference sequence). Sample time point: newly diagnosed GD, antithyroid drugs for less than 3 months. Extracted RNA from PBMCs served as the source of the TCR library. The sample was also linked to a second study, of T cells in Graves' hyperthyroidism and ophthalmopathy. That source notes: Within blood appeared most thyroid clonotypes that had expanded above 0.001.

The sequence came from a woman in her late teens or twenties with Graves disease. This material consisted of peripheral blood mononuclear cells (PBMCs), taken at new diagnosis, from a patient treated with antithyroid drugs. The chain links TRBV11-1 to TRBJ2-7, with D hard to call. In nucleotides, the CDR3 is TGTGCCAGCAGCTTCGTGGGGTCTGGCGAGCAGTACGTC. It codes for CASSFVGSGEQYV.